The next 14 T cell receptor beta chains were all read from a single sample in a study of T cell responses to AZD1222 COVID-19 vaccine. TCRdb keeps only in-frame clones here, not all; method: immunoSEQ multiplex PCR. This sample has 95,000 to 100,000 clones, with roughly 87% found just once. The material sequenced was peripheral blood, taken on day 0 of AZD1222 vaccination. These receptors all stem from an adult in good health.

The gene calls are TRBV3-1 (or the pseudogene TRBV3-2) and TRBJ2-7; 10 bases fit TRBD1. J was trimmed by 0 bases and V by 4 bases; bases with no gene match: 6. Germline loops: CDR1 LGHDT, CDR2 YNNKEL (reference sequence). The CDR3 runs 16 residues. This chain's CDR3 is CASSLRDRGNSYEQYF. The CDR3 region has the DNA TGTGCCAGCAGCCTCCGGGACAGGGGAAACTCCTACGAGCAGTACTTC.

The CDR3 nucleotides are TGTGCCAGCCTACTACCCGGGAGGGATGAGCAGTTCTTC. Its protein is CASLLPGRDEQFF. The chain recombines TRBV11-2 with TRBJ2-1; 8 positions match TRBD2. The CDR3 covers 13 residues. V lost 8 bases, J lost 8 bases, and 8 bases stayed unmatched. CDR1 is SGHAT and CDR2 is FQNNGV in the germline V gene.

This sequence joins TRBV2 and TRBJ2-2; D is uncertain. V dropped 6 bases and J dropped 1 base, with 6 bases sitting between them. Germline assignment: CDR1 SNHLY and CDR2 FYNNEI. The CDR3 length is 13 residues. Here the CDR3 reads CASRLLNTGELFF. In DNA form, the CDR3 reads TGTGCCAGCAGGCTTTTGAACACCGGGGAGCTGTTTTTT. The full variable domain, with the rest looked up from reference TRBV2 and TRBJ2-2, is EPEVTQTPSHQVTQMGQEVILRCVPISNHLYFYWYRQILGQKVEFLVSFYNNEISEKSEIFDDQFSVERPDGSNFTLKIRSTKLEDSAMYFCASRLLNTGELFFGEGSRLTVL.

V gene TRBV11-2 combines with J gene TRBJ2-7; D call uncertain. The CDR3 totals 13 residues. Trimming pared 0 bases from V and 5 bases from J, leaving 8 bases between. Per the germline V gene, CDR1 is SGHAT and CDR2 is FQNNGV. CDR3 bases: TGTGCCAGCAGCTTAGATCGGGCGGACGAGCAGTACTTC. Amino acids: CASSLDRADEQYF.

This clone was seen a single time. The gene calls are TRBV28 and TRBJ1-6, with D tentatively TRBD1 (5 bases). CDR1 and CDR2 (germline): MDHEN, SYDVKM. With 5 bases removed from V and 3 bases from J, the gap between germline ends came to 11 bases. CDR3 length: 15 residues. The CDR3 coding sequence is TGTGCCAGCAGTCCAACAGGACGCTATAATTCACCCCTCCACTTT. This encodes CASSPTGRYNSPLHF.

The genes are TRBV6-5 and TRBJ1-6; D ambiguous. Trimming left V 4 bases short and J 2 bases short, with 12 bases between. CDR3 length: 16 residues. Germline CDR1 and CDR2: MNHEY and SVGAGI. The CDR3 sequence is CASSLTTEAYNSPLHF. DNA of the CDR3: TGTGCCAGCAGTTTAACCACAGAGGCCTATAATTCACCCCTCCACTTT.

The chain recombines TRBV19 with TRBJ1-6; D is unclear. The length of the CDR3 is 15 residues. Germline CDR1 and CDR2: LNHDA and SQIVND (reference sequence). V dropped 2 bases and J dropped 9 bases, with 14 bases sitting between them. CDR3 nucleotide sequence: TGTGCCAGTAGTATAAACGGCGAAGCGGGTTCACCCCTCCACTTT. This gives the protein CASSINGEAGSPLHF. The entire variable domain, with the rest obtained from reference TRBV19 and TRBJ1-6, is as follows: DGGITQSPKYLFRKEGQNVTLSCEQNLNHDAMYWYRQDPGQGLRLIYYSQIVNDFQKGDIAEGYSVSREKKESFPLTVTSAQKNPTAFYLCASSINGEAGSPLHFGNGTRLTVT.

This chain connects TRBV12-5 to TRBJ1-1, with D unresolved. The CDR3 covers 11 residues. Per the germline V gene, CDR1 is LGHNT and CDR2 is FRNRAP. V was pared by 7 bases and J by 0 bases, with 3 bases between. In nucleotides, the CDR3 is TGTGCTAGTGTGATGAACACTGAAGCTTTCTTT. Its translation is CASVMNTEAFF.

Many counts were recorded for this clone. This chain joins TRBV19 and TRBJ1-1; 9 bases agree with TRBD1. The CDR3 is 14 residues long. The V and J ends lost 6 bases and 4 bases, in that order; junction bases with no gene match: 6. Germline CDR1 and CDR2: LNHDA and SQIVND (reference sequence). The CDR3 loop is CASRLQGASTEAFF. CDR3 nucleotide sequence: TGTGCCAGTAGGCTACAGGGGGCGAGCACTGAAGCTTTCTTT. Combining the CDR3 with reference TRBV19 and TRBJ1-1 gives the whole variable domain DGGITQSPKYLFRKEGQNVTLSCEQNLNHDAMYWYRQDPGQGLRLIYYSQIVNDFQKGDIAEGYSVSREKKESFPLTVTSAQKNPTAFYLCASRLQGASTEAFFGQGTRLTVV.

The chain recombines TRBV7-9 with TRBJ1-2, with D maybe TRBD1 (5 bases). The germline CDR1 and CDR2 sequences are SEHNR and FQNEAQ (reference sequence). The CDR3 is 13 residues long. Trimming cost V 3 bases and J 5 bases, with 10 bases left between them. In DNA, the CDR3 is TGTGCCAGCAGCTTCGGAGGGGATTATGGCTACACCTTC. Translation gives CASSFGGDYGYTF. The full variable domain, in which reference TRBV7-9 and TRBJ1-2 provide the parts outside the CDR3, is DTGVSQNPRHKITKRGQNVTFRCDPISEHNRLYWYRQTLGQGPEFLTYFQNEAQLEKSRLLSDRFSAERPKGSFSTLEIQRTEQGDSAMYLCASSFGGDYGYTFGSGTRLTVV.

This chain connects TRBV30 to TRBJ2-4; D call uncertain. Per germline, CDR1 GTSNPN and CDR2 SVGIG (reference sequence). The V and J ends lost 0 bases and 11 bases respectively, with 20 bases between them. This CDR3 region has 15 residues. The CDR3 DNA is TGTGCCTGGAGTGTACGGCCTTCCCTTATGGTCGTTCAGTACTTC. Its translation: CAWSVRPSLMVVQYF.

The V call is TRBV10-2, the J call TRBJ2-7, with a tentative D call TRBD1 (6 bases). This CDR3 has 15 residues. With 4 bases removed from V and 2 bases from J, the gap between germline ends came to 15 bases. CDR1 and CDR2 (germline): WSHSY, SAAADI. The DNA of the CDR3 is TGCGCCAGCAGTGCACCGACAGGTGAAACCTACGAGCAGTACTTC. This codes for CASSAPTGETYEQYF.

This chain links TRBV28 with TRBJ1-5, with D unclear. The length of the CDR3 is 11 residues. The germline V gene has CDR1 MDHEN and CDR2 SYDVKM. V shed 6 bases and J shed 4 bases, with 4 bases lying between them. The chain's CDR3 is CASSFNQPQHF. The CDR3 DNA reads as TGTGCCAGCAGCTTTAATCAGCCCCAGCATTTT. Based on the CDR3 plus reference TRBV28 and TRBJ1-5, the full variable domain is DVKVTQSSRYLVKRTGEKVFLECVQDMDHENMFWYRQDPGLGLRLIYFSYDVKMKEKGDIPEGYSVSREKKERFSLILESASTNQTSMYLCASSFNQPQHFGDGTRLSIL.

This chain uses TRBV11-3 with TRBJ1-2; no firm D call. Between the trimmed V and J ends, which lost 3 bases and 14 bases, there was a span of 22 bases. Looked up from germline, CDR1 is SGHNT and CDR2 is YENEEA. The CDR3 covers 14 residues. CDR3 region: CASSFGQTGRSTTF. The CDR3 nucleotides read TGTGCCAGCAGCTTTGGGCAGACCGGGCGATCTACAACCTTC.